These 9 T cell receptor beta chains share one sample of origin, sequenced in a study of cytomegalovirus exposure and HLA in healthy donors. PCR used 60 Vbeta primers and 13 Jbeta primers. Generated by immunoSEQ multiplex PCR, the TCRdb table keeps only in-frame clones and is missing some. This listing includes fewer than 45,000 clones. Sample: PBMCs. The receptors originated from a man in his forties in good health and CMV-seropositive.

The chain carries TRBV27 and TRBJ1-2; D not resolved. The V gene lost 6 bases and the J gene lost 0 bases, with 11 bases spanning the gap. Germline CDR1 MNHEY, CDR2 SMNVEV (reference sequence). This CDR3 region has 14 residues. Here the CDR3 DNA reads TGTGCCAGCAGAGCAGGTTTCACTAACTATGGCTACACCTTC. This gives the protein CASRAGFTNYGYTF.

V and J are TRBV18 and TRBJ1-1; 9 nucleotides align to TRBD1. Germline assignment: CDR1 KGHSH and CDR2 LQKENI. The CDR3 contains 15 residues. The trim removed 3 bases at V and 5 bases at J, leaving 7 bases unmatched. CDR3 sequence reads: CASSPRGQGWTEAFF. DNA for the CDR3: TGTGCCAGCTCACCTAGGGGACAGGGATGGACTGAAGCTTTCTTT.

V and J are TRBV9 and TRBJ2-7, with 7 bases aligning to TRBD1. CDR3 size: 15 residues. The germline V gene has CDR1 SGDLS and CDR2 YYNGEE. J was trimmed by 6 bases and V by 3 bases; bases with no gene match: 12. This CDR3 reads CASSESSDRAREQYF. In DNA, the CDR3 is TGTGCCAGCAGCGAGTCCTCCGACAGGGCACGCGAGCAGTACTTC.

The chain links TRBV4-2 to TRBJ2-5; 7 bases map to TRBD1. The DNA end lines up better with TRBJ2-7; the J call may be wrong. Germline-derived CDR1 and CDR2 are LGHNA and YNFKEQ. The CDR3 consists of 14 residues. The DNA of the CDR3 is TGTGCCAGCAGTCACCAAGGGGGCTATGGCGAGCAGTACTTC. This translates into CASSHQGGYGEQYF.

V is TRBV27 and J is TRBJ2-7, with D perhaps TRBD2 (6 bases). Trimming stripped 3 bases from V and 4 bases from J, with 13 bases between. CDR3 length: 14 residues. Germline lookup yields CDR1 MNHEY and CDR2 SMNVEV (reference sequence). The CDR3 sequence: CASSFKWGTYEQYF. CDR3 DNA: TGTGCCAGCAGTTTCAAATGGGGGACTTACGAGCAGTACTTC.

V is TRBV11-3 and J is TRBJ2-7; the match to TRBD1 covers 9 bases. Per germline, CDR1 SGHNT and CDR2 YENEEA. This CDR3 region has 16 residues. J lost 0 bases, V lost 0 bases, and 3 bases had no gene match. DNA of the CDR3: TGTGCCAGCAGCTTAGACCCGGGACAGGGCTCCTACGAGCAGTACTTC. Translated, it gives CASSLDPGQGSYEQYF.

The chain has TRBV7-2 and TRBJ1-2, with D hard to call. V dropped 5 bases and J dropped 4 bases, with 11 bases sitting between them. Germline CDR1 and CDR2: SGHTA and FQGNSA. The CDR3 is made up of 13 amino acids. The CDR3 bases are TGTGCCAGCAGCACCGACGGACTCTATGGCTACACCTTC. It translates to CASSTDGLYGYTF.

The gene calls are TRBV5-4 and TRBJ2-6; 9 nucleotides agree with TRBD1. The CDR3 length is 18 residues. CDR1 and CDR2 (germline): SGHNT, YYREEE (reference sequence). The J segment lost 0 bases and the V segment lost 5 bases, leaving 9 bases of the junction unmatched. This chain's CDR3 is CASSGTPGQGSGANVLTF. In nucleotides, the CDR3 is TGTGCCAGCAGTGGAACTCCGGGACAGGGCTCTGGGGCCAACGTCCTGACTTTC.

The chain employs TRBV7-9 and TRBJ2-7; 8 bases fit TRBD2. With V trimmed by 5 bases and J by 3 bases, 6 bases remained unmatched. Germline values: CDR1 SEHNR, CDR2 FQNEAQ (reference sequence). The CDR3 is made up of 14 amino acids. Here the CDR3 reads CASSRTGTSYEQYF. CDR3 sequence (DNA): TGTGCCAGCAGCCGGACGGGGACTAGCTACGAGCAGTACTTC. The entire variable domain, with the rest obtained from reference TRBV7-9 and TRBJ2-7, is as follows: DTGVSQNPRHKITKRGQNVTFRCDPISEHNRLYWYRQTLGQGPEFLTYFQNEAQLEKSRLLSDRFSAERPKGSFSTLEIQRTEQGDSAMYLCASSRTGTSYEQYFGPGTRLTVT.